These 30 T cell receptor beta chains came from one sample sequenced in a study of cytomegalovirus exposure and HLA in healthy donors (dated by TCRdb to about 2017). Libraries were prepared through the immunoSEQ multiplex PCR assay. This is the immuneACCESS table as TCRdb keeps it, with only in-frame sequences that have V and J called. A part of the clones is gone; compared with another copy, unresolved V genes explain less than half, and the rest is unexplained. This sample has about 160,000 clones in its table, and 80% to 85% of those were observed once. The top ten clonotypes cover 10% of the sample. The sequenced sample consisted of PBMCs. These receptor sequences come from a man aged 30 to 39 in good health and CMV-seropositive.

The V call is TRBV19, the J call TRBJ1-1; D is undetermined. Germline CDR1 is LNHDA and CDR2 is SQIVND (reference sequence). V lost 5 bases, J lost 0 bases, and 13 bases lay in between. The CDR3 runs to 15 residues. CDR3 DNA sequence: TGTGCCAGTAGTTTGACGGCGGGGATGAACACTGAAGCTTTCTTT. It encodes CASSLTAGMNTEAFF.

This rearrangement joins TRBV1 to TRBJ2-5; TRBD2, the table's D call, lacks a check against the DNA. TRBV1 is recorded as a pseudogene. This CDR3 region has 20 residues. The CDR3 nucleotides are TGCACCAGCAGTCCCTCCCTTAGTGTCCTTAGCGGGGGGTATTGGGAGACCCAGTACTTC. Its translation is CTSSPSLSVLSGGYWETQYF.

The chain uses TRBV27 and TRBJ2-7; 7 bases fit TRBD1. The length of the CDR3 is 16 residues. V lost 2 bases, J lost 1 base, and 8 bases stayed unmatched. Germline values: CDR1 MNHEY, CDR2 SMNVEV (reference sequence). The CDR3 spells CASSLGIGTVSYEQYF. In DNA, the CDR3 is TGTGCCAGCAGTTTAGGTATAGGGACAGTTTCCTACGAGCAGTACTTC.

The chain has TRBV29-1 and TRBJ2-7, with 9 bases aligning to TRBD1. The ends lost 5 bases at V and 3 bases at J; junction bases unmatched: 5. Germline CDR1 is SQVTM and CDR2 is ANQGSEA. The CDR3 runs 13 residues. The CDR3 DNA follows: TGCAGCGTTCCAGGACAGGGGAACTACGAGCAGTACTTC. It codes for CSVPGQGNYEQYF.

The rearrangement uses TRBV5-6 and TRBJ2-1; the match to TRBD2 covers 9 bases. CDR1 and CDR2 (germline): SGHDT, YYEEEE. This CDR3 contains 17 residues. V lost 4 bases to trimming and J lost 6 bases; unmatched junction nucleotides: 14. In nucleotides, the CDR3 is TGTGCCAGCAGCCTCGTAGCGGGAGTAAGGGGGAGCAATGAGCAGTTCTTC. It translates to CASSLVAGVRGSNEQFF.

The CDR3 region is CASSLAETQYF. The CDR3 nucleotides read TGTGCCAGCAGCTTGGCTGAGACCCAGTACTTC. This chain uses TRBV5-6 with TRBJ2-5, with D uncertain. Germline V lookup: CDR1 SGHDT, CDR2 YYEEEE. The V and J ends lost 0 bases and 5 bases respectively, with 2 bases between them. The CDR3 consists of 11 residues.

The chain uses TRBV9 and TRBJ2-7; possible D gene TRBD1, 6 bases. The germline gives CDR1 SGDLS, CDR2 YYNGEE. Deletions cut 3 bases from V and 3 bases from J, with 16 bases between. This CDR3 has 15 residues. CDR3 DNA sequence: TGTGCCAGCAGCGAAAGCCCGGGACACCACTACGAGCAGTACTTC. As protein: CASSESPGHHYEQYF.

J is TRBJ2-1 and V is TRBV7-2; TRBD2 agrees at 11 bases. J was trimmed by 2 bases and V by 0 bases; bases with no gene match: 3. Germline assignment: CDR1 SGHTA and CDR2 FQGNSA. The CDR3 length is 17 residues. The CDR3 DNA follows: TGTGCCAGCAGCTTAGCTAGCGGGGGGGAACCCTACAATGAGCAGTTCTTC. It is translated as CASSLASGGEPYNEQFF.

This chain joins TRBV7-2 and TRBJ1-6, with D hard to call. Germline V CDR1 and CDR2: SGHTA, FQGNSA. V dropped 2 bases and J dropped 1 base, with 6 bases sitting between them. The length of the CDR3 is 15 residues. CDR3: CASSLLGSYNSPLHF. The CDR3 region has the DNA TGTGCCAGCAGCTTACTCGGGTCCTATAATTCACCCCTCCACTTT.

The chain combines TRBV7-9 with TRBJ1-2; D gene ambiguous. Per the germline V gene, CDR1 is SEHNR and CDR2 is FQNEAQ (reference sequence). Trimming cost V 7 bases and J 13 bases, with 19 bases left between them. This CDR3 is built from 12 residues. The CDR3 DNA reads as TGTGCCAGCACCCCCGGTGGGATTGGGAGCACCTTC. Amino acid sequence: CASTPGGIGSTF.

V usage is TRBV7-9 and J usage is TRBJ1-1, with D perhaps matching TRBD1 (5 bases). CDR1 and CDR2 (germline): SEHNR, FQNEAQ (reference sequence). The CDR3 is made up of 14 amino acids. V lost 4 bases to trimming and J lost 1 base, with 10 bases between them. CDR3 bases: TGTGCCAGCAGCTCCAGGGTAGGGAACACTGAAGCTTTCTTT. As protein: CASSSRVGNTEAFF. The whole variable domain, remainder taken from reference TRBV7-9 and TRBJ1-1, is DTGVSQNPRHKITKRGQNVTFRCDPISEHNRLYWYRQTLGQGPEFLTYFQNEAQLEKSRLLSDRFSAERPKGSFSTLEIQRTEQGDSAMYLCASSSRVGNTEAFFGQGTRLTVV.

The sample holds one count of this clone. The V and J genes are TRBV19 and TRBJ2-1, with 14 bases that match TRBD2. Trimming cost V 4 bases and J 7 bases; bases outside gene matches: 3. CDR1 and CDR2 (germline): LNHDA, SQIVND (reference sequence). CDR3 size: 15 residues. The CDR3 DNA is TGTGCCAGTAGTACCCGGACTAGCGGGAGGAATGAGCAGTTCTTC. Residues: CASSTRTSGRNEQFF.

The rearrangement uses TRBV7-9 and TRBJ2-7; TRBD2 matches at 12 bases. CDR1 and CDR2 (germline): SEHNR, FQNEAQ (reference sequence). V shed 5 bases and J 2 bases; nucleotides not matched to a gene: 7. There are 16 residues in the CDR3. Here the CDR3 reads CASSGRLAGETYEQYF. CDR3 nucleotide sequence: TGTGCCAGCAGCGGACGACTAGCGGGGGAGACCTACGAGCAGTACTTC.

The V and J genes are TRBV28 and TRBJ2-7; D might be TRBD2 (6 bases). The V gene's germline CDR1 is MDHEN and CDR2 SYDVKM. V lost 6 bases and J lost 1, with 13 bases in between. This CDR3 is built from 14 residues. The CDR3 sequence is CASRPGEVSYEQYF. The CDR3 coding sequence is TGTGCCAGCAGACCGGGGGAGGTATCCTACGAGCAGTACTTC.

The chain has TRBV11-2 and TRBJ2-1; D is perhaps TRBD1 (5 bases). V shed 3 bases and J shed 5 bases, with 8 bases lying between them. Germline V gene data show CDR1 as SGHAT and CDR2 as FQNNGV. CDR3 length equals 13 residues. Written as DNA, the CDR3 is TGTGCCAGCAGCTTCACAGGAGACAATGAGCAGTTCTTC. It codes for CASSFTGDNEQFF. Variable domain in full (rest from reference TRBV11-2 and TRBJ2-1): EAGVAQSPRYKIIEKRQSVAFWCNPISGHATLYWYQQILGQGPKLLIQFQNNGVVDDSQLPKDRFSAERLKGVDSTLKIQPAKLEDSAVYLCASSFTGDNEQFFGPGTRLTVL.

The chain has TRBV5-1 and TRBJ2-2, with 7 bases matching TRBD2. The length of the CDR3 is 15 residues. V shed 5 bases, J shed 1 base, and the junction held 5 bases outside the gene matches. Looked up from germline, CDR1 is SGHRS and CDR2 is YFSETQ. The CDR3 spells CASSSGTMNTGELFF. The CDR3 DNA follows: TGCGCCAGCAGTTCCGGGACTATGAACACCGGGGAGCTGTTTTTT.

This rearrangement joins TRBV7-9 to TRBJ1-1, with 11 bases fitting TRBD1. With V trimmed by 5 bases and J by 5 bases, 10 bases remained unmatched. The CDR3 consists of 16 residues. Looked up from germline, CDR1 is SEHNR and CDR2 is FQNEAQ (reference sequence). CDR3 protein: CASSQSGQGAWTEAFF. The CDR3 DNA sequence: TGTGCCAGCAGCCAAAGCGGACAGGGGGCTTGGACTGAAGCTTTCTTT. The whole variable domain, filled in from reference TRBV7-9 and TRBJ1-1, reads DTGVSQNPRHKITKRGQNVTFRCDPISEHNRLYWYRQTLGQGPEFLTYFQNEAQLEKSRLLSDRFSAERPKGSFSTLEIQRTEQGDSAMYLCASSQSGQGAWTEAFFGQGTRLTVV.

This clone occurred once. The rearrangement joins TRBV5-6 to TRBJ2-1; D might be TRBD2 (6 bases). This CDR3 has 15 amino acids. Germline assignment: CDR1 SGHDT and CDR2 YYEEEE. V was shortened by 4 bases and J by 3 bases, with 14 bases between the two germline ends. Written as DNA, the CDR3 is TGTGCCAGCAGCCCAACTAGCCCTGACTACAATGAGCAGTTCTTC. Translated, it gives CASSPTSPDYNEQFF.

CDR3: CASGLGQGRNQPQHF. The CDR3 coding sequence is TGTGCCAGCGGACTAGGACAGGGGCGGAATCAGCCCCAGCATTTT. The chain employs TRBV2 and TRBJ1-5, with 9 bases lining up with TRBD1. Trimming took 8 bases from V and 4 from J; bases not matched to a gene: 9. CDR1 and CDR2 (germline): SNHLY, FYNNEI. This CDR3 comprises 15 residues.

The chain couples TRBV9 to TRBJ2-7; the D gene is possibly TRBD2 (6 bases). Germline assignment: CDR1 SGDLS and CDR2 YYNGEE. The CDR3 totals 16 residues. The V gene lost 0 bases and the J gene lost 4 bases, with 17 bases spanning the gap. In DNA form, the CDR3 reads TGTGCCAGCAGCGTAGCTACCTACGGGGGATGGTACGAGCAGTACTTC. This encodes CASSVATYGGWYEQYF.

The V and J genes are TRBV13 and TRBJ2-1; 8 nucleotides agree with TRBD1. Germline trimming cut 5 bases from V and 1 base from J; bases unmatched to any gene: 4. This CDR3 has 15 amino acids. Germline lookup yields CDR1 PRHDT and CDR2 FYEKMQ (reference sequence). CDR3 DNA: TGTGCCAGCAGCGGCCGGGACAGGTCCTACAATGAGCAGTTCTTC. Protein sequence: CASSGRDRSYNEQFF. Complete variable domain (other parts from reference TRBV13 and TRBJ2-1): AAGVIQSPRHLIKEKRETATLKCYPIPRHDTVYWYQQGPGQDPQFLISFYEKMQSDKGSIPDRFSAQQFSDYHSELNMSSLELGDSALYFCASSGRDRSYNEQFFGPGTRLTVL.

The rearrangement joins TRBV7-6 to TRBJ2-7, with 15 bases identical to TRBD2. V trimming: 5 bases; J trimming: 6 bases; junction bases outside the gene matches: 8. Germline V CDR1 and CDR2: SGHVS, FNYEAQ. This CDR3 comprises 16 residues. CDR3 loop: CASSPRTSGGEGEQYF. The CDR3 DNA sequence: TGTGCCAGCAGCCCCCGGACTAGCGGGGGGGAGGGCGAGCAGTACTTC.

The genes are TRBV19 and TRBJ2-1; 9 bases match TRBD1. CDR3 size: 16 residues. Germline values: CDR1 LNHDA, CDR2 SQIVND (reference sequence). V lost 1 base to trimming and J lost 7 bases; unmatched junction nucleotides: 8. CDR3 coding DNA: TGTGCCAGTAGTATAGGAAGGACAGGGGTGCGTAATGAGCAGTTCTTC. Amino acids: CASSIGRTGVRNEQFF.

This chain connects TRBV4-3 to TRBJ2-3, with 7 bases that match TRBD2. Germline V CDR1 and CDR2: LGHNA, YSLEER. V lost 2 bases and J lost 3; bases outside the gene matches: 5. The CDR3 loop spans 15 amino acids. For the CDR3, the DNA is TGCGCCAGCAGCCAACGGGACTACATAACAGATACGCAGTATTTT. It is translated as CASSQRDYITDTQYF.

The chain is built from TRBV5-5 and TRBJ1-1; D is uncertain. Trimming pared 0 bases from V and 4 bases from J, leaving 13 bases between. CDR3 length equals 15 residues. CDR1 and CDR2 from the germline V gene are SGHKS and YYEKEE (reference sequence). The CDR3 DNA follows: TGTGCCAGCAGCTTGGTCGCGGGGTCGGGCACTGAAGCTTTCTTT. This encodes CASSLVAGSGTEAFF.

In its sample, this clone was seen a few times. This chain links TRBV5-4 with TRBJ2-1; D unresolved. CDR1 and CDR2 from the germline V gene are SGHNT and YYREEE (reference sequence). V lost 0 bases and J 6 bases, leaving 16 bases between the germline ends. This CDR3 has 16 residues. CDR3 coding DNA: TGTGCCAGCAGCTTGGGTGGCCGAGCGCCCTCCAATGAGCAGTTCTTC. The encoded protein is CASSLGGRAPSNEQFF.

V and J are TRBV27 and TRBJ2-2; 7 bases fit TRBD1. V lost 2 bases to trimming and J lost 4 bases; unmatched junction nucleotides: 10. CDR3 length equals 17 residues. The V gene's germline CDR1 is MNHEY and CDR2 SMNVEV (reference sequence). The CDR3: CASSLGRDRGFTGELFF. Written as DNA, the CDR3 is TGTGCCAGCAGTTTAGGTCGGGACAGAGGGTTCACCGGGGAGCTGTTTTTT.

The chain combines TRBV7-6 with TRBJ1-4, with a weak D call TRBD1 (5 bases). Germline V gene lookup returns CDR1 SGHVS and CDR2 FNYEAQ. Trimming stripped 0 bases from V and 8 bases from J, with 13 bases between. The CDR3 totals 15 residues. This CDR3 is CASSLAAGVGEKLFF. In nucleotides, the CDR3 is TGTGCCAGCAGCTTAGCGGCGGGGGTTGGCGAAAAACTGTTTTTT.

This clone has a handful of counts. The gene calls are TRBV7-2 and TRBJ2-7; 10 bases agree with TRBD2. Germline loops: CDR1 SGHTA, CDR2 FQGNSA. There are 15 residues in the CDR3. V gave up 1 base and J gave up 4 bases; unmatched junction bases: 4. Here the CDR3 DNA reads TGTGCCAGCAGCTTAGGTAGCGGGGGGCTATACGAGCAGTACTTC. Its translation is CASSLGSGGLYEQYF. Variable domain in full (rest from reference TRBV7-2 and TRBJ2-7): GAGVSQSPSNKVTEKGKDVELRCDPISGHTALYWYRQSLGQGLEFLIYFQGNSAPDKSGLPSDRFSAERTGGSVSTLTIQRTQQEDSAVYLCASSLGSGGLYEQYFGPGTRLTVT.

The chain is built from TRBV7-9 and TRBJ2-4; 7 bases fit TRBD1. This CDR3 contains 16 residues. V dropped 5 bases and J dropped 1; count of bases not matched to a gene: 8. The germline CDR1 and CDR2 sequences are SEHNR and FQNEAQ (reference sequence). In DNA form, the CDR3 reads TGTGCCAGCAGCCTACGACAGGGTAGTGCCAAAAACATTCAGTACTTC. Translated: CASSLRQGSAKNIQYF.